Listed here are 3 T cell receptor beta chains from one sample, sequenced in a study of blood T cell repertoires in COVID-19 (dated by TCRdb to about 2020). Receptor amplification or capture employed the immunoSEQ multiplex PCR assay. Sourced from immuneACCESS, this table was stored by TCRdb with only in-frame sequences that have V and J called. A share of the clones is absent; for the studies checked, an unresolved V gene accounts for under half, and the remainder has no known explanation. Counted in this sample were some 110,000 clones; approximately 80% of them appeared once. 2.5% to 3.5% of the sample belongs to the ten largest clones. The sequencing sample was made of peripheral blood. The source is a woman older than 75 with active or convalescent COVID-19.

The rearrangement links TRBV28 to TRBJ1-1; D is undetermined. With 2 bases removed from V and 2 bases from J, the gap between germline ends came to 18 bases. The CDR3 covers 17 residues. Germline lookup yields CDR1 MDHEN and CDR2 SYDVKM. The CDR3 DNA follows: TGTGCCAGCAGTTTAGTTTCTGGGAGAGCCCTTAACACTGAAGCTTTCTTT. It encodes CASSLVSGRALNTEAFF.

The CDR3 DNA sequence: TGTGCCAGCAGCTTAGATCCGGGACAGGGGGTAAATGAGCAGTTCTTC. It specifies CASSLDPGQGVNEQFF. The rearrangement links TRBV11-2 to TRBJ2-1; 11 bases match TRBD1. CDR1 and CDR2 from the germline V gene are SGHAT and FQNNGV. This CDR3 has 16 residues. Unmatched junction bases numbered 5, after V lost 0 bases and J lost 7 bases. Together with reference TRBV11-2 and TRBJ2-1, the CDR3 gives the full variable domain: EAGVAQSPRYKIIEKRQSVAFWCNPISGHATLYWYQQILGQGPKLLIQFQNNGVVDDSQLPKDRFSAERLKGVDSTLKIQPAKLEDSAVYLCASSLDPGQGVNEQFFGPGTRLTVL.

The CDR3 DNA reads as TGTGCCAGCAGCTTAATGGGCAGCGGAAGCTCCTACGAGCAGTACTTC. Translating gives CASSLMGSGSSYEQYF. The chain is built from TRBV7-3 and TRBJ2-7; the D gene is possibly TRBD2 (5 bases). Trimming stripped 1 base from V and 0 bases from J, with 13 bases between. Germline CDR1 reads SGHTA; CDR2 reads FQGTGA. The CDR3 totals 16 residues.